The source of this TCR beta chain is a study of blood T cell repertoires in COVID-19. Across the whole study: The cDNA or gDNA used as material had been derived from T cells, B-cell-depleted T cells, or PBMCs.

Source study methods: Amplifying reference gene primers gave estimates of nucleated cell counts. The data were produced by immunoSEQ multiplex PCR, yet TCRdb's version contains in-frame clones alone and is incomplete. V and J calls and clone size are given by that table; D and trimming were obtained from the DNA. The data hold 150,000 to 200,000 clones, with about 83% observed a single time. The V end was cut by 2 bases, the J end by 4 bases, with 17 bases between. Per germline, CDR1 LGHDT and CDR2 YNNKEL (reference sequence). CDR3 length: 16 residues. The sequence was collected from a man younger than 35 with active or convalescent COVID-19. This sequence joins TRBV3-1 (or the pseudogene TRBV3-2) and TRBJ1-1; D remains unclear. Sequenced sample: peripheral blood. CDR3 protein: CASSQRPGSLATEAFF. CDR3 nucleotide sequence: TGTGCCAGCAGCCAAAGACCCGGGTCCCTCGCCACTGAAGCTTTCTTT.